This TCR beta chain derives from a study of blood T cell repertoires in COVID-19. On the study more broadly: There were acute and convalescent COVID-19 samples, and they came from the United States, Italy and Spain. T cells, B-cell-depleted T cells, or PBMCs supplied cDNA or gDNA.

This clone was found once. Trimming took 11 bases from V and 4 from J; bases not matched to a gene: 10. Germline assignment: CDR1 LNHDA and CDR2 SQIVND (reference sequence). This CDR3 contains 15 residues. Original processing notes: Researchers report that nucleated cell counts were estimated from reference gene primer amplification. Measured with immunoSEQ multiplex PCR; TCRdb has only the in-frame clones, and not every one. For V, J and clone size, that table is used; D and trimming come from the DNA. The sample records about 100,000 clones, around 90% being singletons. The material sequenced was peripheral blood. The V and J genes are TRBV19 and TRBJ2-6, with TRBD1 identical over 8 bases. The TCR sequence derives from a woman aged 55-70 years with acute or convalescent COVID-19. CDR3 loop: CAADRGPPGANVLTF. The CDR3 nucleotides are TGTGCCGCCGACAGGGGTCCTCCCGGGGCCAACGTCCTGACTTTC.